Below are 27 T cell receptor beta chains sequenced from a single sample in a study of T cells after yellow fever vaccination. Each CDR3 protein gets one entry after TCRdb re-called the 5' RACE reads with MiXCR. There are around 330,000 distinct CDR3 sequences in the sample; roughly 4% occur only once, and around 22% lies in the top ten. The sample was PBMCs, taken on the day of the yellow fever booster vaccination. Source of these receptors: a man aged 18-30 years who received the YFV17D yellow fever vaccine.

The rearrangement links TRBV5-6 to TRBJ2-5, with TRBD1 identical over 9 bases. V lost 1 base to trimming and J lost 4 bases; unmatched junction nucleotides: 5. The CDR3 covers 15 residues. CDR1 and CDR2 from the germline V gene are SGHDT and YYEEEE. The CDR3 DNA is TGTGCCAGCAGCTTGACACAGGGGGCAGGAGAGACCCAGTACTTC. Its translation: CASSLTQGAGETQYF.

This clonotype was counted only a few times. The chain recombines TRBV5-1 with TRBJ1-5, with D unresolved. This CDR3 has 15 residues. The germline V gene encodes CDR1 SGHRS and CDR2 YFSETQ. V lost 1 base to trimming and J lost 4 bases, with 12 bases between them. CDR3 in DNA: TGCGCCAGCAGCTTGTACCCGAGTGATAATCAGCCCCAGCATTTT. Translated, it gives CASSLYPSDNQPQHF.

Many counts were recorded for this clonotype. The CDR3 region is CASSFSLGTGFEKLFF. The CDR3 DNA is TGTGCCAGCAGTTTTTCCCTGGGGACAGGGTTTGAAAAACTGTTTTTT. J is TRBJ1-4 and V is TRBV6-5, with 9 bases lining up with TRBD1. The CDR3 length is 16 residues. Germline-derived CDR1 and CDR2 are MNHEY and SVGAGI. V dropped 4 bases and J dropped 7; count of bases not matched to a gene: 10.

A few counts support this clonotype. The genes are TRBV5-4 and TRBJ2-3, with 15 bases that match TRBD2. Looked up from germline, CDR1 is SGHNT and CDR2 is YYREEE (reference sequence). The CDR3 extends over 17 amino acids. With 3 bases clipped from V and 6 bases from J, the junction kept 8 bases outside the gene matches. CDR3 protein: CASSSAPGLAGGDTQYF. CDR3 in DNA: TGTGCCAGCAGCTCCGCCCCCGGACTAGCGGGGGGGGATACGCAGTATTTT.

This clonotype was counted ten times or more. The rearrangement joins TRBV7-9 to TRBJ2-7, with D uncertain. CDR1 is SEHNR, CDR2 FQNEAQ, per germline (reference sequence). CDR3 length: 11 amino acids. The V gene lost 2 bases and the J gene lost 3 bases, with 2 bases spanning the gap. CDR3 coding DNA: TGTGCCAGCAGCTTACTCTACGAGCAGTACTTC. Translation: CASSLLYEQYF.

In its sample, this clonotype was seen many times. Here the CDR3 reads CASSLGAANEKLFF. DNA for the CDR3: TGCGCCAGCAGCTTGGGAGCAGCTAATGAAAAACTGTTTTTT. The chain couples TRBV5-1 to TRBJ1-4; no clear D. Germline-derived CDR1 and CDR2 are SGHRS and YFSETQ. The V end lost 0 bases, the J end lost 3 bases, and 6 bases lay between the germline ends. The CDR3 totals 14 residues.

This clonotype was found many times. CDR3 nucleotides: TGTGCCAGCTCCCGGGACATGGGATACGAGCAGTACGTC. Translating gives CASSRDMGYEQYV. The gene calls are TRBV7-9 and TRBJ2-7; tentatively, D is TRBD1 (6 bases). Germline assignment: CDR1 SEHNR and CDR2 FQNEAQ (reference sequence). Trimming shortened V by 8 bases and J by 4 bases, and 15 bases separated the two germline ends. The CDR3 extends over 13 amino acids.

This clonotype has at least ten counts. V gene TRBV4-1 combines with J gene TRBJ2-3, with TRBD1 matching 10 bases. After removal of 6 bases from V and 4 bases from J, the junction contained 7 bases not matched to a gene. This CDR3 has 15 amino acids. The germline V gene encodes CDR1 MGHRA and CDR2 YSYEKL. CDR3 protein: CASSRQGAIADTQYF. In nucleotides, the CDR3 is TGCGCCAGCAGTCGACAGGGGGCTATCGCAGATACGCAGTATTTT.

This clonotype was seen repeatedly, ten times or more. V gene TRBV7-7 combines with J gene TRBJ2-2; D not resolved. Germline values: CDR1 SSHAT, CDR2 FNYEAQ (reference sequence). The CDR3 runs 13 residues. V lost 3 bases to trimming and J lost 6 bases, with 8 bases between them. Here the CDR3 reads CASSFRAPGELFF. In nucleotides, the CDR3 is TGTGCCAGCAGCTTTAGGGCACCCGGGGAGCTGTTTTTT.

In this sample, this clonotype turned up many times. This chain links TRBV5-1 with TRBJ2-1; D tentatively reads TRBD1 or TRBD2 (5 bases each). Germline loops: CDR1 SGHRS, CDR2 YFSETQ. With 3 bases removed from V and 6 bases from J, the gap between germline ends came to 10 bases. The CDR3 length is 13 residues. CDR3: CASSSGTPNEQFF. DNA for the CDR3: TGCGCCAGCAGCTCCGGGACCCCCAATGAGCAGTTCTTC.

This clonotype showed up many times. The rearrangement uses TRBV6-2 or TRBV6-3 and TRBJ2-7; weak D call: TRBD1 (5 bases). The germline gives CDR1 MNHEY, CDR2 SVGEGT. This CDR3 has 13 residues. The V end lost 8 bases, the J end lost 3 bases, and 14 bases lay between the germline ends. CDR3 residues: CASAAGLSYEQYF. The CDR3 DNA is TGTGCCAGCGCGGCAGGGCTAAGCTACGAGCAGTACTTC.

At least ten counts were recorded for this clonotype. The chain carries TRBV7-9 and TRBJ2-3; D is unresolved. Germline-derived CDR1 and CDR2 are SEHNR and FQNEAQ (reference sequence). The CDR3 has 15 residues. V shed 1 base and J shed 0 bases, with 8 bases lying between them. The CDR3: CASSLGSWSTDTQYF. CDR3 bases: TGTGCCAGCAGCTTAGGATCTTGGAGCACAGATACGCAGTATTTT.

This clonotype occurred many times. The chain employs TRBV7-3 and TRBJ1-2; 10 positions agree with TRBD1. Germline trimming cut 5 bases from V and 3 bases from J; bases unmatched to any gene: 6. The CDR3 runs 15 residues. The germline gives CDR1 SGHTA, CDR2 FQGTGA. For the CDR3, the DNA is TGTGCCAGCAGCCCCGGACAGGGGGAATACTATGGCTACACCTTC. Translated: CASSPGQGEYYGYTF.

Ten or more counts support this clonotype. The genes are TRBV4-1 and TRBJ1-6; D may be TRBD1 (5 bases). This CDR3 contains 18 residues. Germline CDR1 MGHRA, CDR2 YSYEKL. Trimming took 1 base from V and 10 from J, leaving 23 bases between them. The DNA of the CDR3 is TGCGCCAGCAGCCAAGCTTTGACAGCTAGGCGAAAAGGCTCACCCCTCCACTTT. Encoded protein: CASSQALTARRKGSPLHF.

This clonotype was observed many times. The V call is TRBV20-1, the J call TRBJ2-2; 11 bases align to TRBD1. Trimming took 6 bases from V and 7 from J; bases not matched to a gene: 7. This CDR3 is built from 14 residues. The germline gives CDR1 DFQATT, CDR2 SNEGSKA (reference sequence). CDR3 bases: TGCAGTGCAATGGACAGGGGGCGAAACGGGGAGCTGTTTTTT. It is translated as CSAMDRGRNGELFF.

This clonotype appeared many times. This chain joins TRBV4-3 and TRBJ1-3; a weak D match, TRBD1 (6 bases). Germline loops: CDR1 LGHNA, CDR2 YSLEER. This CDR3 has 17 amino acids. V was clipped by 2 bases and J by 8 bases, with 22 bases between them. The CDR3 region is CASSQRVRGARADTIYF. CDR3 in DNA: TGCGCCAGCAGCCAAAGAGTCCGGGGGGCGCGCGCGGACACCATATATTTT.

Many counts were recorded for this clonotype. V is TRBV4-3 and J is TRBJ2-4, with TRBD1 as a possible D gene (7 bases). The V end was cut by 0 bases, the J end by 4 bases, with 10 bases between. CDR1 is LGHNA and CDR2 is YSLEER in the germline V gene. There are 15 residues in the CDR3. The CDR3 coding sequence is TGCGCCAGCAGCCAAGATGCGGGACAGAAAAACATTCAGTACTTC. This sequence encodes CASSQDAGQKNIQYF.

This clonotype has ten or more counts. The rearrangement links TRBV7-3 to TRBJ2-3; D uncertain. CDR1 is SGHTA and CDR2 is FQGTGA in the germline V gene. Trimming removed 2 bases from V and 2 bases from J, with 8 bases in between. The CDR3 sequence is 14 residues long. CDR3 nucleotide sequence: TGTGCCAGCAGCTTAGGCCTGACCACAGATACGCAGTATTTT. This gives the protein CASSLGLTTDTQYF.

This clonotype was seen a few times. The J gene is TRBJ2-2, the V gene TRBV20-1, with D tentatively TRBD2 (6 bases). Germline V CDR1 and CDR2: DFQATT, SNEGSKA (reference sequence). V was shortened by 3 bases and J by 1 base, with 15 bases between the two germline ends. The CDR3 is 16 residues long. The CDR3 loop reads CSARAPGTENTGELFF. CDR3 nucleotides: TGCAGTGCTAGGGCCCCCGGGACTGAGAACACCGGGGAGCTGTTTTTT.

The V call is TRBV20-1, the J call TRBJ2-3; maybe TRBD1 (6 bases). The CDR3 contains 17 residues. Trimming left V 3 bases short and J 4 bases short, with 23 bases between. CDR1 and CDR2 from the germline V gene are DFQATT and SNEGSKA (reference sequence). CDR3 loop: CSARLDGRGGWADTQYF. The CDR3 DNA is TGCAGTGCTAGGCTCGATGGGAGAGGGGGTTGGGCAGATACGCAGTATTTT.

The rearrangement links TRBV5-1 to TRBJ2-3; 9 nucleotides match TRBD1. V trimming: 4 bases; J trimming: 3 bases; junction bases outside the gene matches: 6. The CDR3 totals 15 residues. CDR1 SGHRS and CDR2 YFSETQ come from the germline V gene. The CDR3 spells CASSGDRVRTDTQYF. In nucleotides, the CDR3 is TGCGCCAGCAGCGGGGACAGGGTTAGAACAGATACGCAGTATTTT.

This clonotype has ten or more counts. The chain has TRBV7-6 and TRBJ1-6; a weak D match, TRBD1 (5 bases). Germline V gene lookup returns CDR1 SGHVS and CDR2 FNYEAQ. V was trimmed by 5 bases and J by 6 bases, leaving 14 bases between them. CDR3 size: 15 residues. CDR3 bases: TGTGCCAGCAGCACAGCAACAGGTCGTAATTCACCCCTCCACTTT. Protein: CASSTATGRNSPLHF. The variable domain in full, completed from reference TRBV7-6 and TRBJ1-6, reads GAGVSQSPRYKVTKRGQDVALRCDPISGHVSLYWYRQALGQGPEFLTYFNYEAQQDKSGLPNDRFSAERPEGSISTLTIQRTEQRDSAMYRCASSTATGRNSPLHFGNGTRLTVT.

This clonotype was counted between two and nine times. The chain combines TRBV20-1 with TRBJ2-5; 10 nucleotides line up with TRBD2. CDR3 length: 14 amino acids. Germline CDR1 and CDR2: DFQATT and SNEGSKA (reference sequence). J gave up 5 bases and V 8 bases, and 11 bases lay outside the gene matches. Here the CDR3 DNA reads TGCAGTTTTAAGCGGGGGGGCGATGTCGAGACCCAGTACTTC. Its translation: CSFKRGGDVETQYF.

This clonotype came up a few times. The CDR3: CAWSELGEQYF. CDR3 coding DNA: TGTGCCTGGAGTGAATTGGGGGAGCAGTACTTC. The rearrangement uses TRBV30 and TRBJ2-7; D gene unclear. Germline V gene data show CDR1 as GTSNPN and CDR2 as SVGIG (reference sequence). This CDR3 has 11 residues. V lost 1 base, J lost 7 bases, and 8 bases lay in between.

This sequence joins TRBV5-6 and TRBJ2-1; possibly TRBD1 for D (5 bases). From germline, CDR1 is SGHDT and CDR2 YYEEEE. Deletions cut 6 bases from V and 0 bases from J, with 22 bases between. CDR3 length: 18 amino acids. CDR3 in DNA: TGTGCCAGCACCGAATGGACACGGAATTATAGCTCCTACAATGAGCAGTTCTTC. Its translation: CASTEWTRNYSSYNEQFF.

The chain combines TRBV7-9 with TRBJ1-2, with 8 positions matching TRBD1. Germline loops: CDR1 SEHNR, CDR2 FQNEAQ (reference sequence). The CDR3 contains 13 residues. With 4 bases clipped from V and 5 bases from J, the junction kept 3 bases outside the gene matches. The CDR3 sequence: CASSSGQAYGYTF. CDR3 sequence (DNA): TGTGCCAGCAGCTCGGGACAGGCATATGGCTACACCTTC. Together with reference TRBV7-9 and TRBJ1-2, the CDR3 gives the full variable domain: DTGVSQNPRHKITKRGQNVTFRCDPISEHNRLYWYRQTLGQGPEFLTYFQNEAQLEKSRLLSDRFSAERPKGSFSTLEIQRTEQGDSAMYLCASSSGQAYGYTFGSGTRLTVV.

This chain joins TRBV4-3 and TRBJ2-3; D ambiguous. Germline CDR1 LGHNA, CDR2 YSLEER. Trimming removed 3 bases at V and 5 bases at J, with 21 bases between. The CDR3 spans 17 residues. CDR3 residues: CASSQGGRSRPGDTQYF. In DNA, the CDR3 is TGCGCCAGCAGCCAGGGCGGTCGGTCAAGGCCGGGAGATACGCAGTATTTT.